This T cell receptor beta chain is drawn from a study of CD8 T cells in ankylosing spondylitis (dated by TCRdb to 2015 to 2018). Describing the broader study: To find TCR variants linked to disease, the study profiled T cell receptor beta repertoires in ankylosing spondylitis patients and healthy donors. The full study cohort was made up of about 25 ankylosing spondylitis patients and some 100 healthy donors. Peripheral blood was sampled, and synovial fluid was additionally collected from ankylosing spondylitis patients. Here is what the overall study found, with its caveats: The disease-linked clones had a CD8+ phenotype and were found at relatively low frequencies in peripheral blood. Some motif variants had previously been reported in the synovial fluid and blood of reactive arthritis patients, which suggests shared mechanisms of disease initiation. According to the report, matched synovial fluid samples from ankylosing spondylitis patients were significantly enriched for the disease-linked clones. Blood from ankylosing spondylitis patients appeared to be characterized by a TCR beta motif made up of about 8 highly homologous amino acid variants.

This clonotype appeared a few times. Its antigen is unknown. Base qualities were left out, and no much larger clone turns up one base away. Reading from cysteine to phenylalanine, the CDR3 counts 16 amino acids. Kept here is only the CDR3 DNA, which spans 48 bases and is read in frame from base 1. V lost 3 bases and J lost 0 bases; the stretch between them is 17 bases long. CDR1 SQVTM and CDR2 ANQGSEA were looked up in the germline V gene. The instrument given in TCRdb is Illumina HiSeq 2500. Quantitative 5'-RACE with molecular barcodes was used to prepare TCR beta libraries. The original methods were these. Disease-linked TCR variants were identified with a new computational method built on a probabilistic model of VDJ rearrangement. TCRdb reworked the public reads: Q25 trimming with fastp, MiXCR clone assembly, productive beta chains retained. Records with the same CDR3 protein are collapsed into one entry carrying the most frequent genes and DNA. What appears here as the V and J calls and clone size reflects TCRdb's work, not the paper's. Present in this sample are under 200,000 distinct CDR3 sequences, roughly 10% of which were seen just once. The top ten clonotypes cover approximately 16% of the sample.

Specimen: blood, either unsorted or a sorted T cell fraction (not recorded which). The chain couples TRBV29-1 to TRBJ1-1; tentative D gene TRBD1, with 5 bases matching. This clonotype was sampled from a female donor with ankylosing spondylitis or in good health (not recorded which). The DNA sequence is as follows: TGCAGCGTTGAGTGGAGGGGTGAGAACATGAACACTGAAGCTTTCTTT. This sequence encodes CSVEWRGENMNTEAFF. Beyond the CDR3, the reference TRBV29-1 and TRBJ1-1 genes provide the residues; the full variable domain reads: SAVISQKPSRDICQRGTSLTIQCQVDSQVTMMFWYRQQPGQSLTLIATANQGSEATYESGFVIDKFPISRPNLTFSTLTVSNMSPEDSSIYLCSVEWRGENMNTEAFFGQGTRLTVV.